This is a list of T cell receptor beta chains from one sample in a study of cytomegalovirus exposure and HLA in healthy donors. Sequencing was performed with immunoSEQ multiplex PCR; in TCRdb, only in-frame clones are kept and a portion is missing. The sample shows 95,000 to 150,000 clones, under 12% of them seen only once. Sequencing used PBMCs. These receptors came from a woman between 18 and 29 years old in good health and CMV-seropositive. Both conserved end residues are part of each CDR3. Each record gives: J gene, clone size, V gene, D gene, CDR3 DNA, CDR3 protein. A D gene is named only where the DNA matches it firmly. A clone size is listed for some rows: how often the clone was seen (once, few, many), or a class if it is expanded.

TRBJ2-1,few,TRBV5-1,TRBD2,TGCGCCAGCAGCTTGATGGGCGGGAGGGTGTACAATGAGCAGTTCTTC,CASSLMGGRVYNEQFF
TRBJ1-5,.,TRBV30,TRBD1,TGTGCCTGGAGTTCTCCGACAGGGGGGGGAGGGCAGCCCCAGCATTTT,CAWSSPTGGGGQPQHF
TRBJ2-7,.,TRBV4-1,TRBD2,TGCGCCAGCAGCAAAATTAGGACTAGCGAAGGCTACGAGCAGTACTTC,CASSKIRTSEGYEQYF
TRBJ1-5,.,TRBV5-6,.,TGTGCCAGCAGCTTGGCCGGGAACAATCAGCCCCAGCATTTT,CASSLAGNNQPQHF
TRBJ1-5,.,TRBV6-1,.,TGTGCCAGCAGTGAAGCCAACGGAGGATATAGCAATCAGCCCCAGCATTTT,CASSEANGGYSNQPQHF
TRBJ1-4,.,TRBV19,.,TGTGCCAGTAGTACAGGACAGAGCGTGGGTGAAAAACTGTTTTTT,CASSTGQSVGEKLFF
TRBJ2-7,.,TRBV5-1,.,TGCGCCAGCAGCTTGGAGCAGGCCTACTACGAGCAGTACTTC,CASSLEQAYYEQYF
TRBJ2-7,.,TRBV7-8,.,TGTGCCAGCAGCCGGGACAAGCAGAACGAGCAGTACTTC,CASSRDKQNEQYF
TRBJ1-1,.,TRBV19,.,TGTGCCAGTAGTATGAATGCCGGTGGTTTCTTCATGAACACTGAAGCTTTCTTT,CASSMNAGGFFMNTEAFF
TRBJ1-1,.,TRBV6-1,TRBD1,TGTGCCAGCTTTCCGGGACAGGGGGAAGCTTTCTTT,CASFPGQGEAFF
TRBJ1-1,.,TRBV27,.,TGTGCCAGCAGTTTATCAGGCTGGAGCCCTGAAGCTTTCTTT,CASSLSGWSPEAFF
TRBJ2-1,few,TRBV28,TRBD1,TGTGCCAGCAGTCACAGGGGGTTCTACAATGAGCAGTTCTTC,CASSHRGFYNEQFF
TRBJ2-1,few,TRBV5-1,.,TGCGCCAGCAGCCCGCAGGCGGGGCCTGGTGAGCAGTTCTTC,CASSPQAGPGEQFF
TRBJ1-6,few,TRBV30,.,TGTGCCTGGAGCCCAGCGGGGAATTCACCCCTCCACTTT,CAWSPAGNSPLHF
TRBJ2-7,.,TRBV30,TRBD2,TGTGCCTGGAGTTCCGTAGCGGGGAGCCCTCGGGAGCAGTACTTC,CAWSSVAGSPREQYF
TRBJ1-2,.,TRBV11-2,.,TGTGCCAGCAGCTCTAACAGGGAATTGAGGGGCTACACCTTC,CASSSNRELRGYTF
TRBJ1-1,few,TRBV13,TRBD1,TGTGCCAGCAGTCAGAACAGGGGGCGCACTGAAGCTTTCTTT,CASSQNRGRTEAFF
TRBJ2-3,few,TRBV5-1,TRBD2,TGCGCCAGCAGCTTCGGTAGCGGGAACTCAGATACGCAGTATTTT,CASSFGSGNSDTQYF
TRBJ2-7,few,TRBV1,.,TGCACCAGCAGTCCCCCGGGACAAAGCTCCTACGAGCAGTACTTC,CTSSPPGQSSYEQYF
TRBJ1-2,.,TRBV9,.,TGTGCCAGCAGCGTAGGCAGATCATATGGCTACACCTTC,CASSVGRSYGYTF
TRBJ2-1,few,TRBV5-1,.,TGCGCCAGCAGCCCGGACAACTCCTACAATGAGCAGTTCTTC,CASSPDNSYNEQFF
TRBJ2-2,.,TRBV5-5,.,TGTGCCAGCAGCTTCTTCCACTACGCGAACACCGGGGAGCTGTTTTTT,CASSFFHYANTGELFF
TRBJ2-7,.,TRBV5-1,.,TGCGCCAGCAGCTTGGTGGCTAGCGAGGAGCAGTACTTC,CASSLVASEEQYF
TRBJ1-1,.,TRBV28,.,TGTGCCAGCAGGGGGACAACGTACACTGAAGCTTTCTTT,CASRGTTYTEAFF
TRBJ2-7,few,TRBV9,TRBD2,TGTGCCAGCAGCGCCGAGGGACTAGCTTACCCCTACGAGCAGTACTTC,CASSAEGLAYPYEQYF
TRBJ2-7,.,TRBV2,TRBD1,TGTGCCAGCAGTGAAGCCAGGGGGCGCGACGAGCAGTACTTC,CASSEARGRDEQYF
TRBJ2-7,few,TRBV19,.,TGTGCCAGTACCGGGGCCTACGAGCAGTACTTC,CASTGAYEQYF
TRBJ2-1,few,TRBV7-3,TRBD1,TGTGCCAGCAGCTTAACCGTGACAGGGGGCTACAATGAGCAGTTCTTC,CASSLTVTGGYNEQFF
TRBJ2-3,.,TRBV10-3,TRBD2,TGTGCCATCAGTTCCTATCAGCGGGAGGGCCTGGGAGATACGCAGTATTTT,CAISSYQREGLGDTQYF
TRBJ2-2,.,TRBV5-5,.,TGTGCCAGCAGCTTTGCAGGCTCGAACACCGGGGAGCTGTTTTTT,CASSFAGSNTGELFF
TRBJ2-1,.,TRBV6-1,TRBD1,TGTGCCAGCAGAGTCACCGGGACAGGTCACAATGAGCAGTTCTTC,CASRVTGTGHNEQFF
TRBJ2-7,.,TRBV2,TRBD2,TGTGCCAGCAGTCCGCGGACTAGCGGGTCCTACGAGCAGTACTTC,CASSPRTSGSYEQYF
TRBJ2-3,.,TRBV7-8,TRBD2,TGTGCCAGCAGCTCCCTAGCGGGAATAGCAGATACGCAGTATTTT,CASSSLAGIADTQYF
TRBJ2-2,.,TRBV4-1,.,TGCGCCAGCAGCCAACCCGGACTCAAAAACCCGGGTCCTTACTCCGGGGAGCTGTTTTTT,CASSQPGLKNPGPYSGELFF
TRBJ1-1,.,TRBV29-1,.,TGCAGCGTTCGAGGGGGGGATGCCACTGAAGCTTTCTTT,CSVRGGDATEAFF
TRBJ2-7,.,TRBV30,TRBD2,TGTGCCTGGAGTCGGGGGGAGGGCTACGAGCAGTACTTC,CAWSRGEGYEQYF
TRBJ2-1,few,TRBV7-9,.,TGTGCCAGCAGCAGCCCCAATGAGCAGTTCTTC,CASSSPNEQFF
TRBJ2-1,.,TRBV27,.,TGTGCCAGCAGTTTAGGGGCCTACTCCTACAATGAGCAGTTCTTC,CASSLGAYSYNEQFF
TRBJ2-7,few,TRBV30,TRBD2,TGTGCCTGGAGTCGGGGGGGTGCTTCCTACGAGCAGTACTTC,CAWSRGGASYEQYF
TRBJ2-2,few,TRBV2,.,TGTGCCAGCAGTTGGAATAAGACAGGATGGACGACCGGGGAGCTGTTTTTT,CASSWNKTGWTTGELFF
TRBJ1-5,.,TRBV6-6,TRBD1,TGTGCCAGCAGTTTGACAGGGTCGGAGCCCCAGCATTTT,CASSLTGSEPQHF
TRBJ2-1,.,TRBV29-1,.,TGCAGCGTTGCCCTGCGGGGACGGCCGATCCTGGATGAGCAGTTCTTC,CSVALRGRPILDEQFF
TRBJ2-5,.,TRBV7-9,.,TGTGCCAGCAGCTTAAACACGGAGACCCAGTACTTC,CASSLNTETQYF
TRBJ2-1,.,TRBV6-5,.,TGTGCCAGCAGTTACTCGATGAGAATCTCCTACAATGAGCAGTTCTTC,CASSYSMRISYNEQFF
TRBJ1-3,few,TRBV9,TRBD1,TGTGCCAGCAGCGCAGTCGGGACAGGGGCTAGAAACACCATATATTTT,CASSAVGTGARNTIYF
TRBJ1-1,.,TRBV7-2,TRBD1,TGTGCCAGCAGCTCCCAGGGACAGGGGATACTACGGGCTTTCTTT,CASSSQGQGILRAFF
TRBJ2-5,.,TRBV18,.,TGTGCCAGCTCACCGGCAATGAGGGGGGAGACCCAGTACTTC,CASSPAMRGETQYF
TRBJ1-2,few,TRBV5-1,TRBD1,TGCGCCAGCAGCTTGGGGGACAGGGGAGGATCGGGCGGCTACACCTTC,CASSLGDRGGSGGYTF
TRBJ2-1,few,TRBV9,TRBD2,TGTGCCAGCAGCGTAGAGGGTAGCGGGAGGGCCGAGAGCTCCTACAATGAGCAGTTCTTC,CASSVEGSGRAESSYNEQFF
TRBJ2-5,few,TRBV5-6,TRBD1,TGTGCCAGCAGCTTGGTAGGGACAGGGTGGAAGACCCAGTACTTC,CASSLVGTGWKTQYF
TRBJ1-5,few,TRBV21-1,.,TGTGCCAGCAACAAAAGGAGCAGAAATCAGCCCCAGCATTTT,CASNKRSRNQPQHF
TRBJ1-3,few,TRBV28,TRBD1,TGTGCCAGCACTCCGGGACAGGGGTTTTCTGGAAACACCATATATTTT,CASTPGQGFSGNTIYF
TRBJ2-1,.,TRBV14,TRBD2,TGTGCCAGCAGCCTTCTTAGCGGGAGGGCTTTGTATGAGCAGTTCTTC,CASSLLSGRALYEQFF
TRBJ1-1,.,TRBV5-1,TRBD1,TGCGCCAGCAGCCCGAAGGACTGGACAGGGTACACTGAAGCTTTCTTT,CASSPKDWTGYTEAFF
TRBJ2-7,.,TRBV27,TRBD1,TGTGCCAGCAGTTTTGGTTCAGGGGGCGAGCAGTACTTC,CASSFGSGGEQYF
TRBJ1-1,.,TRBV5-1,TRBD1,TGCGCCAGCAGCCCGTGGGACAGTCCGAACACTGAAGCTTTCTTT,CASSPWDSPNTEAFF
TRBJ2-1,.,TRBV9,.,TGTGCCAGCAGCCCCCCCGGTTTTGAGCAGTTCTTC,CASSPPGFEQFF
TRBJ2-7,.,TRBV2,TRBD1,TGTGCCAGCAGTCGGGACAGGGGGCAGGAGCAGTACTTC,CASSRDRGQEQYF
TRBJ1-1,few,TRBV5-1,.,TGCGCCAGCAGCAACGGACAGCCTAACACTGAAGCTTTCTTT,CASSNGQPNTEAFF
TRBJ2-3,few,TRBV6-1,.,TGTGCCAGCAGTGAGAGGGTTGGGGGCCCAGATACGCAGTATTTT,CASSERVGGPDTQYF